Only one count was recorded for the clone carrying this T cell receptor (beta chain). Its antigen remains unknown. The source of the sample is a study of T cells after yellow fever vaccination. Study results and limitations: Contaminating bulk clonotypes could be abundant in FACS-sorted repertoires. Subsequent booster samples again held most clones from primary vaccination (just under 98% CD4, 85% to 90% CD8). Just a small share of clonotypes turned up in the CD4 compartment as well as the CD8 compartment.

Looked up from germline, CDR1 is SGHAT and CDR2 is FQNNGV. Trimming removed 5 bases from V and 5 bases from J; junction bases left unmatched: 5. CDR3 size: 16 residues. TCRdb itself ran the 5' RACE reads through MiXCR, one entry per CDR3 protein. The table records under 400,000 distinct CDR3 sequences, 9.5% to 13% of them present only once. The sequences come from PBMCs, collected on the day of the first yellow fever vaccination. The rearrangement joins TRBV11-2 to TRBJ2-3; 15 nucleotides align to TRBD2. The receptor was derived from a man aged 18-30 years who received the YFV17D yellow fever vaccine. CDR3 nucleotides: TGTGCCAGCAGCCCCGGACTAGCGGGGGGGCAAGATACGCAGTATTTT. Translating gives CASSPGLAGGQDTQYF.